These 26 T cell receptor beta chains came from one sample sequenced in a study of read filtering for tumor transcriptome and immune sequencing. This library used approximately 0.4 ug RNA and molecular barcoded adaptors spanning alpha/delta and beta/gamma chains. TCRdb re-derived calls from the reads in MiXCR, one entry per CDR3 protein. The sample includes some 38,000 distinct CDR3 sequences, about an eighth of them seen just once. Sequencing was carried out using a population of CD138-negative cells sorted from bone marrow. These receptors were collected from a donor aged 40 or over with multiple myeloma.

This clonotype was counted ten times or more. This sequence joins TRBV20-1 and TRBJ2-7; D is possibly TRBD1 or TRBD2 (5 bases each). The germline CDR1 and CDR2 sequences are DFQATT and SNEGSKA (reference sequence). This CDR3 contains 14 residues. V was pared by 5 bases and J by 0 bases, with 14 bases between. In nucleotides, the CDR3 is TGCAGTGCTGAGGGACGGTCGATCTCCTACGAGCAGTACTTC. Translated: CSAEGRSISYEQYF.

This clonotype was seen ten or more times. This chain joins TRBV7-3 and TRBJ2-3; possible D gene TRBD2, 5 bases. The CDR3 runs 16 residues. Germline V lookup: CDR1 SGHTA, CDR2 FQGTGA. V was pared by 2 bases and J by 4 bases, with 16 bases between. Here the CDR3 reads CASSLLPIGLSDTQYF. CDR3 coding DNA: TGTGCCAGCAGCTTACTTCCCATCGGACTCTCAGATACGCAGTATTTT.

Ten or more counts support this clonotype. CDR3: CSARDIARGDTGELFF. CDR3 nucleotides: TGCAGTGCTAGAGATATTGCCCGAGGGGACACCGGGGAGCTGTTTTTT. J is TRBJ2-2 and V is TRBV20-1; D is possibly TRBD1 or TRBD2 (5 bases each). Per the germline V gene, CDR1 is DFQATT and CDR2 is SNEGSKA (reference sequence). Between the trimmed V and J ends, which lost 0 bases and 3 bases, there was a span of 14 bases. The CDR3 totals 16 residues.

A few counts support this clonotype. This sequence joins TRBV28 and TRBJ2-3; D uncertain. This CDR3 contains 13 residues. Trimming shortened V by 2 bases and J by 2 bases, and 5 bases separated the two germline ends. Germline V CDR1 and CDR2: MDHEN, SYDVKM. CDR3 in amino acids: CASSLQHTDTQYF. DNA for the CDR3: TGTGCCAGCAGTTTACAGCACACAGATACGCAGTATTTT.

This clonotype was recorded at least ten times. The genes are TRBV9 and TRBJ2-7; 7 bases are a match to TRBD2. Unmatched junction bases numbered 8, after V lost 4 bases and J lost 4 bases. The CDR3 totals 14 residues. Germline V CDR1 and CDR2: SGDLS, YYNGEE. The CDR3 loop reads CASSPGGVRYEQYF. The CDR3 nucleotides are TGTGCCAGCAGCCCTGGGGGGGTTAGGTACGAGCAGTACTTC.

This clonotype came up many times. CDR3 in amino acids: CASSPLRQGPGELFF. The DNA for the CDR3 is TGTGCCAGCAGCCCACTCCGGCAGGGCCCCGGGGAGCTGTTTTTT. The J gene is TRBJ2-2, the V gene TRBV28; perhaps TRBD1 as D (5 bases). In germline, CDR1 is MDHEN, CDR2 SYDVKM. V was trimmed by 6 bases and J by 6 bases, leaving 17 bases between them. CDR3 length: 15 residues.

The V call is TRBV27, the J call TRBJ2-7, with D tentatively TRBD2 (6 bases). V lost 7 bases to trimming and J lost 0 bases, with 19 bases between them. This CDR3 is 16 amino acids long. Germline lookup yields CDR1 MNHEY and CDR2 SMNVEV (reference sequence). In DNA, the CDR3 is TGTGCCAGCACCCCCCCCCCGCGGGGAGTCTCCTACGAGCAGTACTTC. It codes for CASTPPPRGVSYEQYF.

On this clonotype itself: Since a much larger clone is just one base distant, this may be a read error. V usage is TRBV7-6 and J usage is TRBJ2-7, with D hard to call. V was cut by 0 bases and J by 4 bases, with 7 bases left in between. The CDR3 extends over 13 amino acids. Germline assignment: CDR1 SGHVS and CDR2 FNYEAQ. The CDR3 DNA follows: TGTGCCAGCAGCTTAGCGGTGGGGTACGAGCAGTACTTC. Its protein is CASSLAVGYEQYF.

This clonotype was seen ten or more times. The chain joins TRBV20-1 to TRBJ2-1; 12 bases are a match to TRBD2. The CDR3 length is 16 residues. V was clipped by 6 bases and J by 1 base; unmatched bases: 7. CDR1 is DFQATT, CDR2 SNEGSKA, per germline (reference sequence). The CDR3 loop is CSANPLAGGSYNEQFF. The CDR3 DNA reads TGCAGTGCCAACCCCCTAGCGGGGGGGTCCTACAATGAGCAGTTCTTC.

A word on this clonotype: At one end the junction does not follow the germline gene, possibly because of a read error. The gene calls are TRBV28 and TRBJ2-6, with D perhaps matching TRBD1 or TRBD2 (6 bases each). The CDR3 contains 14 residues. The V gene's germline CDR1 is MDHEN and CDR2 SYDVKM. Written as DNA, the CDR3 is TGTGCCAGCAGTTCCCCGTGGGGGGCCAACATCCTGACTTTC. It encodes CASSSPWGANILTF.

This clonotype has a count of ten or more. The V call is TRBV6-5, the J call TRBJ1-1, with 7 bases matching TRBD1. This CDR3 spans 14 amino acids. With V trimmed by 6 bases and J by 0 bases, 4 bases remained unmatched. Germline lookup yields CDR1 MNHEY and CDR2 SVGAGI. For the CDR3, the DNA is TGTGCCAGCAGCCCCGGGACAGTGAACACTGAAGCTTTCTTT. It codes for CASSPGTVNTEAFF.

This clonotype turned up a few times. The J gene is TRBJ2-3, the V gene TRBV27, with TRBD1 matching 12 bases. This CDR3 is 15 amino acids long. The J segment lost 5 bases and the V segment lost 5 bases, leaving 5 bases of the junction unmatched. Germline V gene lookup returns CDR1 MNHEY and CDR2 SMNVEV (reference sequence). The CDR3 protein is CASSAGTGGLDTQYF. The CDR3 DNA is TGTGCCAGCAGTGCAGGGACAGGGGGCCTAGATACGCAGTATTTT.

This clonotype was seen many times. The chain links TRBV7-2 to TRBJ2-7, with TRBD2 as a possible D gene (5 bases). Trimming pared 5 bases from V and 2 bases from J, leaving 10 bases between. Germline V CDR1 and CDR2: SGHTA, FQGNSA. The CDR3 spans 13 residues. The CDR3 protein is CASSPGIAYEQYF. As DNA, the CDR3 is TGTGCCAGCAGCCCGGGGATCGCCTACGAGCAGTACTTC.

This clonotype has ten or more counts. The chain links TRBV2 to TRBJ2-7; TRBD2 aligns across 10 bases. CDR1 is SNHLY and CDR2 is FYNNEI in the germline V gene. CDR3 length: 17 residues. The trim removed 0 bases at V and 1 base at J, leaving 6 bases unmatched. The CDR3 DNA reads as TGTGCCAGCAGTGAAGCGGCCGGGACTAGCGCTTCCTACGAGCAGTACTTC. It translates to CASSEAAGTSASYEQYF.

This clonotype occurred many times. The chain recombines TRBV5-5 with TRBJ2-7; 7 positions match TRBD1. From germline, CDR1 is SGHKS and CDR2 YYEKEE (reference sequence). Trimming took 1 base from V and 5 from J; bases not matched to a gene: 9. The CDR3 length is 15 residues. The CDR3 reads CASSLTDRVWNEQYF. Here the CDR3 DNA reads TGTGCCAGCAGCTTGACTGACAGGGTATGGAACGAGCAGTACTTC.

The sample holds one count of this clonotype. The chain is built from TRBV2 and TRBJ2-3; no definite D call. Germline V lookup: CDR1 SNHLY, CDR2 FYNNEI. V was shortened by 8 bases and J by 4 bases, with 10 bases between the two germline ends. CDR3 size: 12 residues. DNA for the CDR3: TGTGCCAGCTCCATGGAATCAGATACGCAGTATTTT. This codes for CASSMESDTQYF.

This clonotype was counted ten times or more. The junction does not match germline at one end; this may be a read error. The CDR3 bases are TGTGCCAGCCAACTGCAGGGGAACGCTGAAGCTTTCTTT. As protein: CASQLQGNAEAFF. The J gene is TRBJ1-1, the V gene TRBV28; D possibly corresponds to TRBD1 (6 bases). The CDR3 spans 13 residues. CDR1 MDHEN and CDR2 SYDVKM come from the germline V gene.

For this clonotype: One end of the junction does not line up with germline, which may come from a read error. This rearrangement joins TRBV2 to TRBJ2-1; D possibly corresponds to TRBD1 (6 bases). The CDR3 is 15 residues long. Germline V gene sequence: CDR1 SNHLY, CDR2 FYNNEI. The CDR3 loop is CASSGMGATVAEQFF. DNA of the CDR3: TGTGCTAGCAGTGGAATGGGGGCAACAGTGGCTGAGCAGTTCTTC.

This clonotype was seen many times. V is TRBV23-1 and J is TRBJ2-6, with TRBD1 matching over 7 bases. TRBV23-1 is identified as an open reading frame with a role that is uncertain. The J segment lost 2 bases and the V segment lost 0 bases, leaving 7 bases of the junction unmatched. The length of the CDR3 is 18 residues. This CDR3 is CASSQSREGATGANVLTF. The CDR3 DNA follows: TGCGCCAGCAGTCAATCTAGAGAGGGGGCTACTGGGGCCAACGTCCTGACTTTC.

The sample holds many counts of this clonotype. The chain recombines TRBV6-5 with TRBJ2-5; the D gene is possibly TRBD1 (7 bases). The length of the CDR3 is 15 residues. V was trimmed by 2 bases and J by 2 bases, leaving 12 bases between them. Germline values: CDR1 MNHEY, CDR2 SVGAGI. CDR3 in amino acids: CASSYGGGPQETQYF. CDR3 in DNA: TGTGCCAGCAGTTACGGAGGGGGCCCTCAAGAGACCCAGTACTTC.

In this sample, this clonotype turned up many times. The chain has TRBV6-2 or TRBV6-3 and TRBJ2-3; TRBD2 is a possible D gene (6 bases). This CDR3 is 13 amino acids long. V lost 1 base and J lost 5, with 7 bases in between. The germline V gene has CDR1 MNHEY and CDR2 SVGEGT. The CDR3 DNA follows: TGTGCCAGCAGTTACTTGGGGGGAGATACGCAGTATTTT. Translating gives CASSYLGGDTQYF.

The rearrangement uses TRBV13 and TRBJ1-5; 9 bases match TRBD1. V was clipped by 0 bases and J by 4 bases; unmatched bases: 4. The CDR3 loop spans 16 amino acids. Germline CDR1 reads PRHDT; CDR2 reads FYEKMQ (reference sequence). The chain's CDR3 is CASSLGGDRANQPQHF. The CDR3 DNA sequence: TGTGCCAGCAGCTTAGGGGGGGACAGGGCGAATCAGCCCCAGCATTTT.

This clonotype was observed many times. This chain joins TRBV20-1 and TRBJ1-1; D remains ambiguous. This CDR3 is 12 amino acids long. Between the trimmed V and J ends, which lost 3 bases and 0 bases, there was a span of 5 bases. CDR1 is DFQATT, CDR2 SNEGSKA, per germline (reference sequence). The CDR3 loop is CSASTMNTEAFF. The CDR3 DNA sequence: TGCAGTGCTAGTACGATGAACACTGAAGCTTTCTTT.

Many counts were recorded for this clonotype. This chain joins TRBV11-2 and TRBJ2-3; TRBD1 is a possible D gene (5 bases). The CDR3 covers 15 residues. Germline lookup yields CDR1 SGHAT and CDR2 FQNNGV. V was pared by 1 base and J by 0 bases, with 8 bases between. CDR3 loop: CASSLGGASTDTQYF. CDR3 DNA: TGTGCCAGCAGCTTAGGTGGGGCGAGCACAGATACGCAGTATTTT.

There are a few counts of this clonotype. Given a much more abundant clone one base away, this may be a read error. The chain has TRBV2 and TRBJ1-1; D gene uncertain. Trimming pared 8 bases from V and 3 bases from J, leaving 10 bases between. The CDR3 contains 12 residues. Per the germline V gene, CDR1 is SNHLY and CDR2 is FYNNEI. The CDR3 loop reads CASGKDHTEAFF. The CDR3 region has the DNA TGTGCCAGCGGAAAGGATCACACTGAAGCTTTCTTT.

This clonotype was picked up a small number of times. This may be a read error: a much more frequent sequence differs by one nucleotide. The chain combines TRBV13 with TRBJ1-5, with D possibly matching TRBD1 (5 bases). CDR1 is PRHDT, CDR2 FYEKMQ, per germline (reference sequence). The CDR3 covers 14 residues. For the CDR3, the DNA is TGTGCCAGCAGCTTAGGCAGGGCGGATCAGCCCCAGCGTTTT. Amino acid sequence: CASSLGRADQPQRF.